What follows is one T cell receptor (beta chain) and its context. This sample was taken from a study of blood T cell repertoires in COVID-19. Study-wide context: Acute-phase and convalescent COVID-19 samples originated in the United States, Italy and Spain. Sources were T cells, B-cell-depleted T cells, or PBMCs; the material itself was cDNA or gDNA.

The CDR3 sequence is 13 residues long. Germline CDR1 is LNHDA and CDR2 is SQIVND (reference sequence). The ends were cut back, 7 bases at V and 1 base at J, with 10 bases in the middle. As processed by the authors: Researchers report that nucleated cell counts were estimated from reference gene primer amplification. Produced via immunoSEQ multiplex PCR; TCRdb's table is partial and in-frame only. That table furnishes V, J and clone size, whereas the DNA furnished D and trimming. The sample gives around 53,000 clones, 90% to 95% of which show up once; 3.1% is in the top ten. The chain combines TRBV19 with TRBJ1-1; D ambiguous. Sequenced material: peripheral blood. The sequence came from a human donor in a cohort sampled during active COVID-19. For the CDR3, the DNA is TGTGCCAGTACCCTTCGGGAGAACACTGAAGCTTTCTTT. Its translation: CASTLRENTEAFF.